This is a list of T cell receptor beta chains from one sample in a study of T cell clones after liver transplantation. Profiling relied on immunoSEQ multiplex PCR, and the TCRdb table lists in-frame clones only, not all of them. The sample has roughly 100,000 clones; around 86% are singletons. The sequenced sample was CD4+ T cells from blood, obtained before liver transplant. These receptors were taken from a human donor who received a liver transplant. The CDR3 runs from the conserved cysteine through the conserved F or W. D genes are given only for firm matches.

D gene,J gene,V gene,CDR3 protein
TRBD1,TRBJ1-3,TRBV7-9,CASSLQGARGNTIYF
TRBD2,TRBJ2-1,TRBV6-5,CASKKELAINEQFF
TRBD2,TRBJ2-7,TRBV5-4,CATGLAGPYEQYF
-,TRBJ2-7,TRBV5-4,CASSQADGSYEQYF
-,TRBJ1-2,TRBV28,CASSFELGGASDYGYTF
-,TRBJ2-7,TRBV11-1,CASSLVDRLYEQYF
-,TRBJ1-3,TRBV2,CASRADRGNTIYF
-,TRBJ2-3,TRBV4-2,CASSQDGTNTDTQYF
-,TRBJ1-6,TRBV6-1,CASIEGQNSPLHF
TRBD1,TRBJ2-7,TRBV5-1,CASSSGTASSYEQYF
TRBD1,TRBJ2-1,TRBV7-9,CASSPTARDRGGSNEQFF
-,TRBJ2-5,TRBV7-2,CASRHPRETQYF
-,TRBJ1-4,TRBV7-2,CASSRGRSNEKLFF
TRBD2,TRBJ2-5,TRBV7-3,CASSRTNGGYQETQYF
-,TRBJ2-7,TRBV28,CASRAGTAAYEQYF
-,TRBJ1-2,TRBV7-8,CASSSSSYGYTF
-,TRBJ2-7,TRBV6-1,CASTTDRPPYEQYF
-,TRBJ1-5,TRBV6-5,CASSKSLGRLQPQHF
TRBD1,TRBJ2-7,TRBV27,CASSSRQGASGYEQYF
-,TRBJ1-1,TRBV7-2,CASSLNPGSSKAFF
-,TRBJ2-7,TRBV11-3,CASSFSGQAYEQYF
TRBD2,TRBJ2-7,TRBV30,CAWSVLPAGEYEQYF
TRBD2,TRBJ2-1,TRBV28,CASKSTSPNEQFF
TRBD1,TRBJ1-2,TRBV19,CASKTHAGGYGYTF
TRBD1,TRBJ2-2,TRBV6-1,CASSIDRGTGELFF
-,TRBJ2-3,TRBV5-1,CASSLARGRGDTQYF
-,TRBJ1-6,TRBV7-9,CASSLVGAGINSPLHF
-,TRBJ1-5,TRBV28,CASTSQGPSHQPQHF
TRBD1,TRBJ2-7,TRBV5-1,CASSGTGSEQYF
TRBD1,TRBJ2-5,TRBV29-1,CSMTGAKTQYF
-,TRBJ1-6,TRBV5-1,CASSVDREARNSPLHF
-,TRBJ2-5,TRBV7-8,CASTPTGELLETQYF
TRBD1,TRBJ1-2,TRBV5-1,CASSPGDSGNYGYTF
-,TRBJ2-1,TRBV27,CASSLGRSYNEQFF
TRBD1,TRBJ2-2,TRBV5-4,CASSLPPGQMSGELFF
TRBD1,TRBJ1-5,TRBV2,CASSEEGTGGQPQHF
-,TRBJ2-6,TRBV30,CAWAPVSSGANVLTF